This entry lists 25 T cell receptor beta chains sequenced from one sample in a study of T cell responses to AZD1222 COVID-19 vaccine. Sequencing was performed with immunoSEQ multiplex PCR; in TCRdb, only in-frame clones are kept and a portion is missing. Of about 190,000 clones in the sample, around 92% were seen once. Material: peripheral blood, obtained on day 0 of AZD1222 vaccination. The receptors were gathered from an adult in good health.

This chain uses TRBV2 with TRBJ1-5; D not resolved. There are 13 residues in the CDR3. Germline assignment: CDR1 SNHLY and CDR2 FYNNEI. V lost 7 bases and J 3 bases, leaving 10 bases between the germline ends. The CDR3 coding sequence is TGTGCCAGCAAGAGTATGAACAATCAGCCCCAGCATTTT. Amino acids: CASKSMNNQPQHF.

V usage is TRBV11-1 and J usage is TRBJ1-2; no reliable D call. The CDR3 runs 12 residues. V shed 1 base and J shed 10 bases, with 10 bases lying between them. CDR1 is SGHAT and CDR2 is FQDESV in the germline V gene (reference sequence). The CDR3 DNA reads TGTGCCAGCAGCTTAGGTCAGTCGAACTACACCTTC. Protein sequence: CASSLGQSNYTF.

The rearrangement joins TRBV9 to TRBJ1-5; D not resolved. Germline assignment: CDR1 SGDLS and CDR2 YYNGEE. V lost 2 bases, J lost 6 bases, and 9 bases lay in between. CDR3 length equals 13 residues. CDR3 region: CASSVAVGQPQHF. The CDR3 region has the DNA TGTGCCAGCAGCGTCGCAGTTGGTCAGCCCCAGCATTTT.

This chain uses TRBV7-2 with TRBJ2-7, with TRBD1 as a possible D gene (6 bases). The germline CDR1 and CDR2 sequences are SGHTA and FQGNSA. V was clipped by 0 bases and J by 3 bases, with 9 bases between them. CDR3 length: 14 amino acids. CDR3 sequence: CASSLARGGYEQYF. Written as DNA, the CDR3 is TGTGCCAGCAGCTTAGCCAGGGGTGGCTACGAGCAGTACTTC.

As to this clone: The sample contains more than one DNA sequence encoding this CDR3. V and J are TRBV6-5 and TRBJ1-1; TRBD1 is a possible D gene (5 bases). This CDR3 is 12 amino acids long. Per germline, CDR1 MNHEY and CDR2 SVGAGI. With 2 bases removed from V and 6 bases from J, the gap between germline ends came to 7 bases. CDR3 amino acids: CASSYGGAEAFF. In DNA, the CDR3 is TGTGCCAGCAGTTACGGGGGGGCTGAAGCTTTCTTT.

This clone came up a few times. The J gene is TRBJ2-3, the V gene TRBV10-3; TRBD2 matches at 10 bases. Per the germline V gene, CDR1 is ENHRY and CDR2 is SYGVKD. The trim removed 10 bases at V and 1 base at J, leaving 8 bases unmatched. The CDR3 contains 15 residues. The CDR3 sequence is CATQPTSGGTDTQYF. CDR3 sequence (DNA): TGTGCCACTCAACCTACTAGCGGGGGCACAGATACGCAGTATTTT.

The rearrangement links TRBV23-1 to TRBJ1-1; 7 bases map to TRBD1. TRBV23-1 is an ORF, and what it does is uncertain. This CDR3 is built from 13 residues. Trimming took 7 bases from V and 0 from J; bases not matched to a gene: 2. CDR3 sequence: CASKGQMNTEAFF. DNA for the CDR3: TGCGCCAGCAAGGGACAGATGAACACTGAAGCTTTCTTT.

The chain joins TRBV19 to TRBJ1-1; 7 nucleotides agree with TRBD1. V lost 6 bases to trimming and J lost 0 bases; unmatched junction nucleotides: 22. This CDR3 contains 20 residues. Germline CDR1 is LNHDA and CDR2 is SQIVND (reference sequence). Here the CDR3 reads CASRADGTAYRVAVNTEAFF. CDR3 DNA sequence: TGTGCCAGTAGGGCCGACGGGACAGCGTATAGAGTCGCGGTGAACACTGAAGCTTTCTTT.

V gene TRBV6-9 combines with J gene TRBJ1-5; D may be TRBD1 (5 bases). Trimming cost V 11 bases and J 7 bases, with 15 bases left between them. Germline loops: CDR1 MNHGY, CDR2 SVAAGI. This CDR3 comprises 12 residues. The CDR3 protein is CAQRDRRQPQHF. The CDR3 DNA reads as TGTGCCCAGCGGGACCGGCGGCAGCCCCAGCATTTT.

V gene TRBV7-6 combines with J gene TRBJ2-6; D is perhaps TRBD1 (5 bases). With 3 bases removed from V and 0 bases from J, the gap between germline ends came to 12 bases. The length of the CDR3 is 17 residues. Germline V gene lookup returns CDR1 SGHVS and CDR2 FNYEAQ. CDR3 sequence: CASSFGHMSSGANVLTF. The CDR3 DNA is TGTGCCAGCAGCTTTGGACATATGAGCTCTGGGGCCAACGTCCTGACTTTC.

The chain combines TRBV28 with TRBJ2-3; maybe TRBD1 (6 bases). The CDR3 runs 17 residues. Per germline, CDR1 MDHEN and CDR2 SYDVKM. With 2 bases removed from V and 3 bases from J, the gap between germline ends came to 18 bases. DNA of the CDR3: TGTGCCAGCAGTTTACACCAACAGGGAAGTGTTACAGATACGCAGTATTTT. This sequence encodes CASSLHQQGSVTDTQYF.

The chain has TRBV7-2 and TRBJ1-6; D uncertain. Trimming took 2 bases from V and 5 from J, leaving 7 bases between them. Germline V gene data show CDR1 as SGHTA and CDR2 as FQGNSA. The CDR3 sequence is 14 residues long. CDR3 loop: CASSLWVHNSPLHF. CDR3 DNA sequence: TGTGCCAGCAGCTTATGGGTCCATAATTCACCCCTCCACTTT.

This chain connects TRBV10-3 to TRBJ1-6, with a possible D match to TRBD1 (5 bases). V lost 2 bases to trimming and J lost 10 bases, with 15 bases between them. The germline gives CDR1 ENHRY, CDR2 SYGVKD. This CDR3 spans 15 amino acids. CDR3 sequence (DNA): TGTGCCATCAGTGAGAGGACACCACCGGCCTCACCCCTCCACTTT. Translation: CAISERTPPASPLHF.

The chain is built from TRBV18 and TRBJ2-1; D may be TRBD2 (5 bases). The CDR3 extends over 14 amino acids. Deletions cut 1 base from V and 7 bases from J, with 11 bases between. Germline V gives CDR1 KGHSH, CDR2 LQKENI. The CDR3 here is CASSPQGEQNEQFF. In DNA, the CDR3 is TGTGCCAGCTCACCACAGGGAGAACAGAATGAGCAGTTCTTC.

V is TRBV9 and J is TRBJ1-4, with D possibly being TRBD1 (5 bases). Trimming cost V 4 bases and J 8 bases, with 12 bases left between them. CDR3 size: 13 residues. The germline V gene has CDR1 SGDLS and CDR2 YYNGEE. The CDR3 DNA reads TGTGCCAGCAGCTCATGGGGCGAGGAAAAACTGTTTTTT. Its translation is CASSSWGEEKLFF.

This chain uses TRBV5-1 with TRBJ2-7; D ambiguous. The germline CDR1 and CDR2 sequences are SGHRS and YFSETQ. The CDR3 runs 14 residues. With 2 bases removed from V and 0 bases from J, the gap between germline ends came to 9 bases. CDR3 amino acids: CASSFEDLSYEQYF. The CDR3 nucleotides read TGCGCCAGCAGCTTTGAGGACCTCTCCTACGAGCAGTACTTC. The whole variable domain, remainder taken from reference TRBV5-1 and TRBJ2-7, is KAGVTQTPRYLIKTRGQQVTLSCSPISGHRSVSWYQQTPGQGLQFLFEYFSETQRNKGNFPGRFSGRQFSNSRSEMNVSTLELGDSALYLCASSFEDLSYEQYFGPGTRLTVT.

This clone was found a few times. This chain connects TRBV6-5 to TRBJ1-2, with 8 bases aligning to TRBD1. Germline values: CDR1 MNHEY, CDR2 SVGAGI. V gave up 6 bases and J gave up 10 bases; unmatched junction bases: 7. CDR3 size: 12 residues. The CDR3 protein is CASSAGQAYYTF. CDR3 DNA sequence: TGTGCCAGCAGCGCGGGACAGGCGTACTACACCTTC.

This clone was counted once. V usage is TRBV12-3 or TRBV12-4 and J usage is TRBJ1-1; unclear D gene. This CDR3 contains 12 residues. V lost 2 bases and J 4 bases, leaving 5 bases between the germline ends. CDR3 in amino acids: CASSLKATEAFF. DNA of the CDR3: TGTGCCAGCAGTTTAAAAGCCACTGAAGCTTTCTTT.

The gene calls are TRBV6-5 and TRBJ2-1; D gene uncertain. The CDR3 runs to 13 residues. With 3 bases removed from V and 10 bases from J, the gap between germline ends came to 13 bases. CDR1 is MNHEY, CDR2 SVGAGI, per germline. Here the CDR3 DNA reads TGTGCCAGCAGTTATGAGTACTCGACAGAGCAGTTCTTC. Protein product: CASSYEYSTEQFF.

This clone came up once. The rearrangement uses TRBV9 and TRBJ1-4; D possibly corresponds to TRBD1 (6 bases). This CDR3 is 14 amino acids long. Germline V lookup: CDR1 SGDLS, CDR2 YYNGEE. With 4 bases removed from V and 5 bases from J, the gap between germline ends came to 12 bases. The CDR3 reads CASSIGGPNEKLFF. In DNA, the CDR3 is TGTGCCAGCAGCATAGGGGGGCCAAATGAAAAACTGTTTTTT.

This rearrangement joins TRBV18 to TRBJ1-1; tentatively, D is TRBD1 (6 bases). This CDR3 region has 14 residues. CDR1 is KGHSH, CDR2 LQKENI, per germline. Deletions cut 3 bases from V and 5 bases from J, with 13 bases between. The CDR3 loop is CASSPGTGSTEAFF. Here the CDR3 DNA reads TGTGCCAGCTCACCGGGAACAGGGAGTACTGAAGCTTTCTTT.

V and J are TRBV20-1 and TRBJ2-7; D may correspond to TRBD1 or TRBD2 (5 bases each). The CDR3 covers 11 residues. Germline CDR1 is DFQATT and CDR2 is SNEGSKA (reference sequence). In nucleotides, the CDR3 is TGCAGCGGGGCACTCTCCTACGAGCAGTACTTC. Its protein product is CSGALSYEQYF.

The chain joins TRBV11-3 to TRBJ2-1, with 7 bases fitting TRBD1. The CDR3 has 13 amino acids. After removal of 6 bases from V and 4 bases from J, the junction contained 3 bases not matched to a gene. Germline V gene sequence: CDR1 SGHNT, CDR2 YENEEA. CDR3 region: CASRRDSYNEQFF. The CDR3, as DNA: TGTGCCAGCAGACGGGACAGTTACAATGAGCAGTTCTTC.

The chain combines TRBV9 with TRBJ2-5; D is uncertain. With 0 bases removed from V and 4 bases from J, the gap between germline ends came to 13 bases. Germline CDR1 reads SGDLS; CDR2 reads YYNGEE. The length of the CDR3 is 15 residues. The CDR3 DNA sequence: TGTGCCAGCAGCGTAGTATCACGGAAAGGAGAGACCCAGTACTTC. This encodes CASSVVSRKGETQYF. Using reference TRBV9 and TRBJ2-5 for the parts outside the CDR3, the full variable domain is DSGVTQTPKHLITATGQRVTLRCSPRSGDLSVYWYQQSLDQGLQFLIQYYNGEERAKGNILERFSAQQFPDLHSELNLSSLELGDSALYFCASSVVSRKGETQYFGPGTRLLVL.

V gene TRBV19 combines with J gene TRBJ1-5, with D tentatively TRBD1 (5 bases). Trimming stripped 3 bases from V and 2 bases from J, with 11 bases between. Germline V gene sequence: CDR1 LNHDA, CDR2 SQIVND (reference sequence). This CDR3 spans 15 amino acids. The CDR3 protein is CASSIIDRGNQPQHF. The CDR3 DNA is TGTGCCAGTAGTATTATTGACAGAGGCAATCAGCCCCAGCATTTT.